This passage covers 19 T cell receptor beta chains from one sample sequenced in a study of blood T cells in healthy people across ages. PCR was performed a second time for 7 to 11 cycles using a sample-barcoded 5' primer and a J-beta primer mix. TCRdb ran MiXCR on the 5' RACE reads and lists one entry per CDR3 protein. The sample lists about 1.1 million distinct CDR3 sequences; about two fifths were seen once. The source material was blood. The receptor set was obtained from a man aged 18 to 30 in good health.

The V gene is TRBV5-6, the J gene TRBJ2-3; TRBD2 agrees at 10 bases. There are 19 residues in the CDR3. Germline loops: CDR1 SGHDT, CDR2 YYEEEE. J gave up 2 bases and V 1 base, and 13 bases lay outside the gene matches. In DNA, the CDR3 is TGTGCCAGCAGCTTGCGAAGGGCTAGCGGGGGCCCAATCACAGATACGCAGTATTTT. Encoded protein: CASSLRRASGGPITDTQYF.

This clonotype was observed a handful of times. V usage is TRBV7-9 and J usage is TRBJ2-7; D perhaps matches TRBD2 (6 bases). This CDR3 is 16 amino acids long. V lost 8 bases and J lost 7, with 27 bases in between. Germline-derived CDR1 and CDR2 are SEHNR and FQNEAQ (reference sequence). CDR3 region: CASGGPRDLQYNEQYF. DNA of the CDR3: TGTGCCAGCGGAGGACCCCGGGACTTACAATACAATGAGCAGTACTTC.

The chain couples TRBV20-1 to TRBJ2-3; 12 bases match TRBD2. The germline V gene encodes CDR1 DFQATT and CDR2 SNEGSKA (reference sequence). The CDR3 is 16 amino acids. V shed 3 bases and J 6 bases; nucleotides not matched to a gene: 10. The CDR3 DNA reads TGCAGTGCTAGCTTATCACTAGCGGGGGGCCGGGATACGCAGTATTTT. Translation: CSASLSLAGGRDTQYF.

The J gene is TRBJ1-2, the V gene TRBV6-5, with a weak D call TRBD1 (6 bases). From germline, CDR1 is MNHEY and CDR2 SVGAGI. The length of the CDR3 is 16 residues. The germline V and J ends were trimmed by 0 bases and 1 base, with 12 bases remaining between them. The CDR3: CASSYSGIRGNYGYTF. In DNA form, the CDR3 reads TGTGCCAGCAGTTACTCGGGTATCAGGGGTAACTATGGCTACACCTTC.

This clonotype appeared a single time. A much larger clonotype is one base distant, so this may be a read error. This sequence joins TRBV6-5 and TRBJ2-1; D is perhaps TRBD1 (5 bases). V lost 6 bases, J lost 7 bases, and 10 bases lay in between. CDR3 length: 12 amino acids. The V gene's germline CDR1 is MNHEY and CDR2 SVGAGI. CDR3 amino acids: CASSPGHNEQFF. The DNA of the CDR3 is TGTGCCAGCAGCCCCGGACATAATGAGCAGTTCTTC.

The chain joins TRBV14 to TRBJ2-6; unclear D gene. Per germline, CDR1 SGHDN and CDR2 FVKESK. The CDR3 has 13 amino acids. Trimming took 3 bases from V and 4 from J, leaving 4 bases between them. The CDR3 bases are TGTGCCAGCAGCCATGGGGGGGCCAACGTCCTGACTTTC. It specifies CASSHGGANVLTF.

The chain carries TRBV7-9 and TRBJ1-2; D is unclear. Trimming removed 5 bases from V and 2 bases from J, with 15 bases in between. The germline V gene has CDR1 SEHNR and CDR2 FQNEAQ (reference sequence). The CDR3 contains 15 residues. The CDR3 protein is CASSGPGRYNYGYTF. CDR3 sequence (DNA): TGTGCCAGCAGCGGCCCCGGACGGTACAACTATGGCTACACCTTC.

This rearrangement joins TRBV20-1 to TRBJ1-1; possible D gene TRBD1, 6 bases. CDR3 length: 12 residues. V was clipped by 5 bases and J by 4 bases, with 11 bases between them. Germline values: CDR1 DFQATT, CDR2 SNEGSKA (reference sequence). The CDR3 bases are TGCAGTGCTGGGGGCAGGGCCACTGAAGCTTTCTTT. It codes for CSAGGRATEAFF.

The genes are TRBV20-1 and TRBJ2-3; 7 nucleotides match TRBD2. The germline V gene encodes CDR1 DFQATT and CDR2 SNEGSKA (reference sequence). With 0 bases clipped from V and 4 bases from J, the junction kept 10 bases outside the gene matches. The CDR3 is 16 amino acids. DNA of the CDR3: TGCAGTGCTAGAGATCGTGGGAGGGACCGCGCAGATACGCAGTATTTT. Its protein is CSARDRGRDRADTQYF.

The rearrangement joins TRBV7-2 to TRBJ1-6; perhaps TRBD1 as D (5 bases). The V gene's germline CDR1 is SGHTA and CDR2 FQGNSA. CDR3 length equals 15 residues. Trimming took 1 base from V and 6 from J, leaving 10 bases between them. This CDR3 is CASSLGPGINSPLHF. The CDR3 DNA reads TGTGCCAGCAGCTTAGGGCCAGGGATTAATTCACCCCTCCACTTT.

CDR3: CASSPVTGTTYTEAFF. In DNA form, the CDR3 reads TGTGCCAGCAGTCCAGTGACAGGGACAACGTACACTGAAGCTTTCTTT. The rearrangement joins TRBV28 to TRBJ1-1, with 7 bases fitting TRBD1. Germline V gives CDR1 MDHEN, CDR2 SYDVKM. There are 16 residues in the CDR3. Germline trimming cut 5 bases from V and 3 bases from J; bases unmatched to any gene: 12. Complete variable domain (other parts from reference TRBV28 and TRBJ1-1): DVKVTQSSRYLVKRTGEKVFLECVQDMDHENMFWYRQDPGLGLRLIYFSYDVKMKEKGDIPEGYSVSREKKERFSLILESASTNQTSMYLCASSPVTGTTYTEAFFGQGTRLTVV.

CDR3 protein: CSVLGQSYEQYF. The CDR3 DNA reads TGCAGCGTTTTGGGACAGAGCTACGAGCAGTACTTC. The V gene is TRBV29-1, the J gene TRBJ2-7, with 7 nucleotides matching TRBD1. The V segment lost 5 bases and the J segment 3 bases; nucleotides outside the gene matches: 4. Per the germline V gene, CDR1 is SQVTM and CDR2 is ANQGSEA. This CDR3 is 12 amino acids long.

This sequence joins TRBV20-1 and TRBJ2-3, with 7 bases matching TRBD2. Germline CDR1 reads DFQATT; CDR2 reads SNEGSKA (reference sequence). J gave up 0 bases and V 4 bases, and 4 bases lay outside the gene matches. This CDR3 is built from 14 residues. Written as DNA, the CDR3 is TGCAGTGCTAATGGGCGGGAGAGCACAGATACGCAGTATTTT. Translating gives CSANGRESTDTQYF.

This clonotype is a singleton in its sample. V usage is TRBV18 and J usage is TRBJ1-4, with 7 nucleotides matching TRBD1. The CDR3 runs to 14 residues. Losses at the gene ends were 3 bases for V and 6 bases for J; bases not matched to a gene: 4. Looked up from germline, CDR1 is KGHSH and CDR2 is LQKENI. In nucleotides, the CDR3 is TGTGCCAGCTCACCGGGGACAGCTTATGAAAAACTGTTTTTT. Amino acids: CASSPGTAYEKLFF.

The rearrangement uses TRBV4-3 and TRBJ1-1; TRBD1 matches at 8 bases. V shed 1 base, J shed 5 bases, and the junction held 3 bases outside the gene matches. CDR3 length equals 14 residues. Per germline, CDR1 LGHNA and CDR2 YSLEER. The CDR3 here is CASSQARGQTEAFF. For the CDR3, the DNA is TGCGCCAGCAGCCAAGCCAGGGGGCAAACTGAAGCTTTCTTT.

The chain uses TRBV7-9 and TRBJ1-1; 10 nucleotides match TRBD1. Germline trimming cut 4 bases from V and 0 bases from J; bases unmatched to any gene: 2. Germline V gene sequence: CDR1 SEHNR, CDR2 FQNEAQ (reference sequence). The CDR3 spans 15 residues. The DNA for the CDR3 is TGTGCCAGCAGCTGGGACAGGGGAGTGAACACTGAAGCTTTCTTT. Translating gives CASSWDRGVNTEAFF. The entire variable domain, with the rest obtained from reference TRBV7-9 and TRBJ1-1, is as follows: DTGVSQNPRHKITKRGQNVTFRCDPISEHNRLYWYRQTLGQGPEFLTYFQNEAQLEKSRLLSDRFSAERPKGSFSTLEIQRTEQGDSAMYLCASSWDRGVNTEAFFGQGTRLTVV.

V usage is TRBV2 and J usage is TRBJ1-1; D is uncertain. V was clipped by 0 bases and J by 2 bases, with 10 bases between them. The CDR3 spans 15 residues. In germline, CDR1 is SNHLY, CDR2 FYNNEI. The CDR3 DNA is TGTGCCAGCAGTGAAGCGGGGTCCCGAAACACTGAAGCTTTCTTT. It encodes CASSEAGSRNTEAFF. The variable domain in full, with the rest retrieved from reference TRBV2 and TRBJ1-1, is EPEVTQTPSHQVTQMGQEVILRCVPISNHLYFYWYRQILGQKVEFLVSFYNNEISEKSEIFDDQFSVERPDGSNFTLKIRSTKLEDSAMYFCASSEAGSRNTEAFFGQGTRLTVV.

The genes are TRBV5-1 and TRBJ2-6; possible D gene TRBD2, 7 bases. CDR1 is SGHRS, CDR2 YFSETQ, per germline. The V gene lost 4 bases and the J gene lost 0 bases, with 17 bases spanning the gap. This CDR3 spans 18 amino acids. CDR3 coding DNA: TGCGCCAGCAGCCCCGATGGGGGGGGCTTCTCTGGGGCCAACGTCCTGACTTTC. It yields the protein CASSPDGGGFSGANVLTF.

The V call is TRBV29-1, the J call TRBJ1-1; weak D call: TRBD1 (5 bases). Trimming shortened V by 2 bases and J by 0 bases, and 16 bases separated the two germline ends. This CDR3 region has 16 residues. Germline CDR1 and CDR2: SQVTM and ANQGSEA. This chain's CDR3 is CSVEIGDLVMNTEAFF. In nucleotides, the CDR3 is TGCAGCGTTGAAATCGGGGACCTCGTTATGAACACTGAAGCTTTCTTT.